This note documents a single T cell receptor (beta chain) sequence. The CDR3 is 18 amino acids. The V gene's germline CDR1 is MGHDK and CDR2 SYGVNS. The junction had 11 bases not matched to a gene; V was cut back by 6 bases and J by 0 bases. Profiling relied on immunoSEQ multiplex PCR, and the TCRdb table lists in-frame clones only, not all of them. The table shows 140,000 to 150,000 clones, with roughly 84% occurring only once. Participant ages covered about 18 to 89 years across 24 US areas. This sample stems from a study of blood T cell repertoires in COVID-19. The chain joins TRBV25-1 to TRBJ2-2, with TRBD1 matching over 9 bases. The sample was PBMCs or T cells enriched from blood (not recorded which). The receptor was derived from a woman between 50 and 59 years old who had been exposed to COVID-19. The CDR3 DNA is TGTGCCAGCAGACCAGACAGGGGGGGTCTTACGAACACCGGGGAGCTGTTTTTT. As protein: CASRPDRGGLTNTGELFF.